This T cell receptor beta chain was recorded in a study of cytomegalovirus exposure and HLA in healthy donors (dated by TCRdb to the late 2010s). In terms of the full investigation: An earlier analysis of a few hundred of the donors reported about 300 Gb of sequence data and about 120 million unique TCR beta sequences obtained from approximately 180 million T cells. Typing coverage differed by locus: A, B, C, DRB1 and DQB1 were typed in roughly 620-630 donors, DQA1 in roughly 510, DPA1 in some 610, and DPB1 in just under 490. Besides the first cohort of around 670 subjects, a separate validation cohort made up of 120 different subjects was used. A later analysis re-examined previously published TCR beta repertoires from over 500 donors and added high-resolution HLA genotyping to investigate patterns of TCR occurrence. A later genetic analysis took genome-wide SNP genotypes for about three fifths of the 666 donors and used that subset as a discovery cohort. On average, roughly 250,000 unique TCR beta nucleotide sequences were sequenced per donor among 398 genotyped donors of the cohort, with roughly 19% of those sequences being non-productive. The study profiled the T cell repertoires of 500 to 800 subjects by immunosequencing and related them to cytomegalovirus serostatus. Every discovery cohort repertoire had been produced on one sequencing platform. An earlier analysis of some 600 of the donors applied high-throughput TCR beta sequencing to assess whether each TCR beta V gene segment acted as functional or pseudogenic. Of the roughly 400 genotyped donors, around 81% fell in the genetic ancestry cluster associated with self-reported Caucasian donors. HLA typing covered class I and class II loci at four-digit resolution. Alongside the repertoire data, information on donor age, sex, ethnicity and CMV serostatus was compiled. In the later analysis, no new phenotypic data were used to find candidate immune exposures; instead, reliance was placed on TCR beta sequences and their occurrence across donors. Roughly 300 gigabases of sequencing data and roughly 81 million unique TCR sequences made up an early release that covered fewer than 650 HLA-typed donors. Roughly five DR-DQ haplotypes were handled as single units for association and clustering because linkage in the cohort was strong. The study aimed to test whether signatures of past pathogen exposure could be identified by cataloging public T cell receptors. The study combined high-throughput TCR immunosequencing, statistical association of individual TCRs with disease status, and machine learning to predict cytomegalovirus infection status. Points the paper makes about the study in general: In a later genetic analysis, a missense DCLRE1C variant was associated with V-gene and J-gene trimming of TCR beta chains, and the association was replicated in an independent cohort. Most TCR sequences were seen in very few donors, while some public TCRs were found in many individuals. At a false discovery rate of 0.05, a later analysis linked around 17,000 TCR beta sequences to specific HLA alleles. A later genetic analysis reported fewer N-insertions in productive TCRs among donors in an Asian-associated ancestry cluster than the roughly 700-donor mean. Assigning TCR associations to individual alleles was difficult when HLA alleles, especially DR and DQ, strongly co-occurred. This cohort had only TCR beta chains sequenced, and the lack of alpha or paired-chain data limited which features could be detected. Correlated functional status among segregating V segments might reflect linkage disequilibrium, but an unknown experimental factor could not be ruled out. In a later analysis, most CMV-associated TCR beta chains were found to appear HLA-restricted, with HLA associations seemingly driven largely by CMV exposure. Several of the top co-occurrence clusters appeared to be linked to parvovirus B19, influenza, CMV and Epstein-Barr virus, according to a later analysis. The sequencing pipeline was judged likely to have produced a cluster of highly shared sequence variants as a technical artifact. Sequencing depth was assumed to be roughly uniform across donors in the presence/absence analyses, though that assumption may not hold. The 87-base-pair reads could not distinguish some IMGT-functional V segments, including TRBV6-2 and TRBV6-3, so those segments were excluded. The authors suggested that the approach could potentially be extended to other disease states and immunological phenotypes. HLA typing was unavailable for some donors at each locus, so association tests used only the typed subset. In a later analysis, HLA-associated TCR beta chains showed more clonal expansion and lower generation probabilities than non-associated chains that were equally common. A total of fewer than 200 TCR beta chains were listed by the study as associated with cytomegalovirus. A further reported finding was that TCR beta sequences accurately predicted the HLA-A and HLA-B alleles for most subjects in the first cohort. Cytomegalovirus status was reported to be diagnosed by the classifier with high specificity and sensitivity in both the original and validation cohorts. According to a later analysis, TCR association rates differed among HLA loci, with DRB1 alleles showing the most associated TCRs and HLA-C alleles showing the fewest. In an earlier analysis of 587 of the donors, most TCR beta V segments appeared in productive rearrangements about 90% or about 30% of the time, broadly matching IMGT annotations. In vitro tests confirmed that a few of the cytomegalovirus-associated TCR beta chains recognize cytomegalovirus antigens. Because counts were too low, about 17 rarely observed V segments, including chromosome 9 orphons, were excluded from the earlier analysis of fewer than 650 of the donors. For the cohort, immune exposure information was limited to CMV serostatus.

On this clone: The target of this receptor is not known. The sample holds no much larger clone one base away, and base qualities are not on file.

The method behind the library was the immunoSEQ multiplex PCR assay. A mixture of 60 forward primers for TCR Vbeta segments and 13 reverse primers for TCR Jbeta segments was used in the multiplex PCR. The CDR3 region of rearranged TCR beta genes was amplified from genomic DNA by a multiplex PCR assay. The amplified TCR beta libraries were sequenced on the Illumina HiSeq System as 87-base-pair reads. The paper's processing steps were these. A later analysis counted approximately 74 million unique TCR beta chains across the 550 to 750 repertoires, and around 9.9 million of these chains were shared by at least two donors. To remove PCR and sequencing errors, raw reads were error-corrected and collapsed into unique sequences using a nearest-neighbor algorithm that merged closely related sequences. Alignment of CDR3 sequences to IMGT reference sequences was used to assign V, D and J gene segments. For a sequence to be retained, at least a six-nucleotide match to both a V gene segment and a J gene segment was required. Rearrangements were classified as productive when the CDR3 lacked stop codons and remained in frame with V and J, and all other rearrangements were classified as non-productive. CDR3 was defined according to IMGT convention as the region running from the second conserved V-encoded cysteine to the conserved J-encoded phenylalanine. The earlier analysis of approximately 500 of the donors excluded sequences that lacked an unambiguous match to a single V gene segment. An earlier analysis of approximately 590 of the donors classified V segments as functional when productive rearrangements were above 56.7% and as segregating when the standard deviation between donors was above 5%. A statistical classification framework was built to diagnose cytomegalovirus status from the catalog of TCR beta chain sequences. A later analysis assigned V and J genes by comparing TCR nucleotide sequences with IMGT/GENE-DB human TR gene sequences. Using the TCRdist pipeline, a later analysis assigned CDR3 sequences along with most-parsimonious VDJ recombination scenarios. In a later analysis, each TCR beta chain was defined by its CDR3 amino acid sequence together with its V-gene family, and reads without a unique V-gene family were excluded. In a later analysis, nearly 600 highly shared, low-generation-probability nucleotide sequences were removed to address suspected cross-contamination and a sequencing artifact. In a later analysis, a clonal expansion index was calculated for each public chain from normalized within-repertoire ranks of inferred template counts. Generation probabilities in a later analysis came from a VDJ recombination model fitted to out-of-frame rearrangements, and those results were checked against IGoR. In a later analysis, TCR-TCR, TCR-HLA and TCR-CMV co-occurrence was scored with hypergeometric tests, and a repertoire-size bias correction was applied to TCR pairs. In a later analysis, false discovery rates were estimated by permuting HLA or CMV assignments 20 times. In a later analysis, co-occurring TCRs were grouped using DBSCAN, and TCRdist sequence similarity was added for clustering within HLA-allele-positive subsets. For co-occurrence clustering, repertoires with fewer than 30,000 or more than 120,000 public chains were excluded, along with five repertoires with anomalous nucleotide sharing. TCRdb re-hosts the immuneACCESS table, in-frame sequences only. Its copies lack some clones; in the studies checked, an unresolved V gene accounts for under half of them, and the cause for the rest is not known. The V and J calls and clone size were taken over from that table, and D and trimming were inferred from the DNA. The sample table records 100,000 to 150,000 clones; roughly four fifths of these occur just once. 0.95% to 1.5% of the sample goes to the ten largest clones.

The germline V end is reduced by 0 bases and the J end by 1 base; junction bases left unmatched: 3. Taken from cysteine to phenylalanine, the CDR3 has 16 residues. This entry keeps only the CDR3 DNA: 48 bases, framed from base 1. The germline V gene (reference sequence) provides CDR1 LNHDA and CDR2 SQIVND. In total, 666 healthy bone marrow donors made up the cohort. At the time of sampling, all cohort members were nominally healthy, though unrecorded immune exposures were likely present. The donor tested CMV seronegative, placing the donor among the 350 to 400 seronegative members of the cohort. Every donor gave a peripheral blood sample, and the peripheral blood mononuclear cells from that sample were used for TCR beta sequencing. Genomic DNA extraction from the blood cell samples was performed with the Qiagen DNeasy Blood Extraction Kit.

The TCR sequence derives from a girl aged 2-10 years in good health and CMV-seronegative. The sequence is built from TRBV19 and TRBJ2-5; 9 bases in the junction line up with TRBD1. The sequencing sample was made of PBMCs. The CDR3 amino acid sequence is: CASSIDPTGGQETQYF. The sequenced DNA: TGTGCCAGTAGTATAGATCCGACAGGGGGCCAAGAGACCCAGTACTTC.